This T cell receptor beta chain was identified in a study of T-cell memory formation after mild COVID-19 (dated by TCRdb to the early 2020s). About the full investigation: TCR sequence clusters from the two donors were found to be largely donor specific. T-cell clones expanding and contracting after mild COVID-19 in two donors were tracked by longitudinal TCRalpha and TCRbeta repertoire sequencing. The cohort comprised two young, previously healthy adult volunteers, one female and one male. The paper's findings and limits, for the study overall: Some responding clones were detected in pre-infection memory, suggesting pre-existing cross-reactive memory T cells joined the SARS-CoV-2 response. The study included only a couple of mild cases, and larger cohorts that include severe cases with pre-infection samples were judged to be necessary. The second-wave clones that peaked on day 37 were not confirmed to be SARS-CoV-2 specific. Contracting CD4+ clones were found mainly in CM and EM memory subsets, while CD8+ clones were enriched in EMRA. Balanced CD4/CD8 phenotypes were observed for clones contracting from day 15 to 85, whereas a bias towards CD4+ was observed for a second wave of clones expanding from day 15 to 37.

Based on the germline V gene, the CDR1 and CDR2 sequences are SGHTA and FQGTGA. V ends up 2 bases short and J 4 bases short, with an unmatched junction base count of 5. The CDR3 goes from the cysteine to the phenylalanine over 15 residues. The DNA shown is the 45-base CDR3, in frame from base 1. This clonotype has just a few counts. Its binding antigen is unknown. Base qualities were left out, and no much larger clone turns up one base away. PBMCs were isolated by Ficoll-Paque density gradient centrifugation. The sample was run on an Illumina NovaSeq 6000. TCRalpha and TCRbeta cDNA libraries were constructed by 5'RACE with constant-segment primers, with sample barcodes and unique molecular identifiers being introduced. Trizol reagent was used to extract RNA from every sample. The libraries were amplified in two PCR steps, and the second step added a second sample barcode and Illumina TruSeq adapters. Sequencing of the libraries was done on an Illumina NovaSeq, producing 2 x 150 bp paired-end reads. As for how the authors treated the data: The reads were demultiplexed and collapsed into UMI-guided consensus sequences using migec v1.2.7. With mixcr v2.1.11, UMI consensuses were aligned to TRA and TRB V and J templates and assembled into clonotypes. Clonotypes were classified as expanded or contracted when called significant by both edgeR and NoisET, with noise models trained on biological replicates. For edgeR calls, the thresholds were a false discovery rate-adjusted p below 0.01 and a log2 fold-change of 1. As an exploratory analysis of dynamics, max-normalized trajectories of the 1000 most abundant clonotypes were examined with PCA combined with hierarchical clustering. Separately sequenced CD4+ and CD8+ repertoires were used to assign a CD4 or CD8 phenotype to each responding clone. TCRdb's own reprocessing of the public reads used fastp at Q25 and MiXCR and kept productive beta chains. Every CDR3 protein is listed once, alongside the most common genes and DNA of its rows. The V and J calls, along with clone size, are taken from TCRdb and not from the paper's own processing. The sample table records 400,000 to 500,000 distinct CDR3 sequences; 24% of these occur just once. The ten top clones hold roughly 9.7% of the sample.

The sequenced material came from PBMCs or a T cell subset sorted from them (not recorded which). The sequence is built from TRBV7-3 and TRBJ2-1; 7 middle bases align to TRBD2. The TCR comes from an adult woman who had mild COVID-19 (a few samples of this study predate the infection). The sample titles of this study are shuffled in the database, so cell type and time point are left out; the donor was told from shared clones. The CDR3 here reads CASSLGGRGYNEQFF. The nucleotide sequence reads TGTGCCAGCAGCTTAGGCGGGAGAGGGTACAATGAGCAGTTCTTC.